This is a list of T cell receptor beta chains from one sample in a study of blood T cell repertoires in COVID-19. The protocol was immunoSEQ multiplex PCR, while the TCRdb copy is restricted to in-frame clones and leaves out a portion. This sample carries around 310,000 clones, 70% to 90% of them seen once, and the ten largest clones take approximately 4%. Sequencing was performed on peripheral blood. Receptors were obtained from a woman between 45 and 60 years old with active or convalescent COVID-19. Both conserved end residues are part of each CDR3. D genes are given only for firm matches. Clone size appears in some rows only: once, few, many, or a class for an expanded clone.

clone size: NA; J gene: TRBJ2-7; V gene: TRBV5-1; CDR3 length: 14; D gene: NA; CDR3 protein: CASSFVGGRYEQYF; CDR3 DNA: TGCGCCAGCAGCTTCGTCGGGGGACGATACGAGCAGTACTTC
clone size: NA; J gene: TRBJ2-7; V gene: TRBV13; CDR3 length: 16; D gene: TRBD1; CDR3 protein: CASSLEPGTGGTEQYF; CDR3 DNA: TGTGCCAGCAGCCTCGAGCCCGGGACAGGGGGCACCGAGCAGTACTTC
clone size: NA; J gene: TRBJ2-2; V gene: TRBV2; CDR3 length: 14; D gene: NA; CDR3 protein: CASSDILNTGELFF; CDR3 DNA: TGTGCCAGCAGTGATATCCTGAACACCGGGGAGCTGTTTTTT
clone size: few; J gene: TRBJ1-2; V gene: TRBV2; CDR3 length: 12; D gene: NA; CDR3 protein: CASSQVAGSYTF; CDR3 DNA: TGTGCCAGCTCCCAGGTGGCAGGATCCTACACCTTC
clone size: once; J gene: TRBJ1-4; V gene: TRBV28; CDR3 length: 15; D gene: NA; CDR3 protein: CASSLNTGPNEKLFF; CDR3 DNA: TGTGCCAGCAGTTTAAATACAGGGCCCAATGAAAAACTGTTTTTT
clone size: NA; J gene: TRBJ2-2; V gene: TRBV7-2; CDR3 length: 15; D gene: TRBD2; CDR3 protein: CASSPGTSVTGELFF; CDR3 DNA: TGTGCCAGCAGTCCCGGGACTAGCGTCACCGGGGAGCTGTTTTTT
clone size: NA; J gene: TRBJ2-1; V gene: TRBV28; CDR3 length: 15; D gene: NA; CDR3 protein: CASTEPVSRGDEQFF; CDR3 DNA: TGTGCCAGCACAGAACCGGTCTCAAGGGGCGATGAGCAGTTCTTC
clone size: NA; J gene: TRBJ1-2; V gene: TRBV5-1; CDR3 length: 15; D gene: TRBD1; CDR3 protein: CASSVQGQGAQGYTF; CDR3 DNA: TGCGCCAGCAGCGTCCAGGGACAGGGGGCTCAGGGCTACACCTTC
clone size: NA; J gene: TRBJ1-3; V gene: TRBV5-8; CDR3 length: 16; D gene: NA; CDR3 protein: CASIRVPGTSGNTIYF; CDR3 DNA: TGTGCCAGTATACGTGTCCCAGGGACATCTGGAAACACCATATATTTT
clone size: NA; J gene: TRBJ2-7; V gene: TRBV21-1; CDR3 length: 13; D gene: NA; CDR3 protein: CASRERAIYEQYF; CDR3 DNA: TGTGCCAGCAGGGAGCGGGCTATCTACGAGCAGTACTTC
clone size: NA; J gene: TRBJ2-7; V gene: TRBV4-3; CDR3 length: 17; D gene: TRBD1; CDR3 protein: CASSQDLGQGAAYEQYF; CDR3 DNA: TGCGCCAGCAGCCAAGATTTGGGACAGGGGGCCGCCTACGAGCAGTACTTC
clone size: NA; J gene: TRBJ2-3; V gene: TRBV7-2; CDR3 length: 15; D gene: TRBD1; CDR3 protein: CASSSTGDHTDTQYF; CDR3 DNA: TGTGCCAGCAGCTCCACAGGGGACCACACAGATACGCAGTATTTT
clone size: once; J gene: TRBJ1-1; V gene: TRBV4-2; CDR3 length: 13; D gene: NA; CDR3 protein: CASRANPSTEAFF; CDR3 DNA: TGTGCCAGCAGAGCCAATCCGAGCACTGAAGCTTTCTTT
clone size: NA; J gene: TRBJ2-3; V gene: TRBV7-9; CDR3 length: 13; D gene: TRBD2; CDR3 protein: CASRDTSADTQYF; CDR3 DNA: TGTGCCAGCAGGGACACTAGCGCAGATACGCAGTATTTT
clone size: NA; J gene: TRBJ2-1; V gene: TRBV28; CDR3 length: 16; D gene: TRBD1; CDR3 protein: CASSLAGTGYYNEQFF; CDR3 DNA: TGTGCCAGCAGTTTAGCCGGGACAGGGTATTACAATGAGCAGTTCTTC
clone size: NA; J gene: TRBJ2-7; V gene: TRBV5-8; CDR3 length: 13; D gene: TRBD1; CDR3 protein: CASSGTDRYEQYF; CDR3 DNA: TGTGCCAGCAGCGGGACAGATAGGTACGAGCAGTACTTC
clone size: NA; J gene: TRBJ2-2; V gene: TRBV3-1/TRBV3-2; CDR3 length: 16; D gene: NA; CDR3 protein: CASSQNPGANTGELFF; CDR3 DNA: TGTGCCAGCAGCCAAAACCCCGGGGCGAACACCGGGGAGCTGTTTTTT
clone size: few; J gene: TRBJ2-2; V gene: TRBV30; CDR3 length: 11; D gene: NA; CDR3 protein: CAWIRAGELFF; CDR3 DNA: TGTGCCTGGATTCGCGCCGGGGAGCTGTTTTTT
clone size: NA; J gene: TRBJ2-3; V gene: TRBV5-1; CDR3 length: 14; D gene: TRBD1; CDR3 protein: CASSLGQGVDTQYF; CDR3 DNA: TGCGCCAGCAGCTTGGGACAGGGGGTGGATACGCAGTATTTT
clone size: NA; J gene: TRBJ2-7; V gene: TRBV9; CDR3 length: 15; D gene: TRBD1; CDR3 protein: CASSVTPTGGDEQYF; CDR3 DNA: TGTGCCAGCAGCGTAACGCCGACAGGGGGCGACGAGCAGTACTTC
clone size: NA; J gene: TRBJ1-2; V gene: TRBV7-8; CDR3 length: 12; D gene: TRBD1; CDR3 protein: CASSLDRGGYTF; CDR3 DNA: TGTGCCAGCAGCTTAGACAGGGGTGGCTACACCTTC
clone size: once; J gene: TRBJ2-1; V gene: TRBV7-3; CDR3 length: 15; D gene: NA; CDR3 protein: CASSPGSGLYNEQFF; CDR3 DNA: TGTGCCAGCAGCCCGGGGAGCGGCCTGTACAATGAGCAGTTCTTC
clone size: NA; J gene: TRBJ2-1; V gene: TRBV20-1; CDR3 length: 15; D gene: TRBD2; CDR3 protein: CSASIAGGGYNEQFF; CDR3 DNA: TGCAGTGCTAGTATAGCGGGAGGGGGCTACAATGAGCAGTTCTTC
clone size: NA; J gene: TRBJ2-7; V gene: TRBV6-2/TRBV6-3; CDR3 length: 14; D gene: TRBD1; CDR3 protein: CASSYTGTGIEQYF; CDR3 DNA: TGTGCCAGCAGTTACACCGGGACAGGGATCGAGCAGTACTTC
clone size: NA; J gene: TRBJ1-2; V gene: TRBV24-1; CDR3 length: 13; D gene: NA; CDR3 protein: CATSEGQNYGYTF; CDR3 DNA: TGTGCCACCAGTGAAGGACAGAACTATGGCTACACCTTC
clone size: NA; J gene: TRBJ2-3; V gene: TRBV14; CDR3 length: 15; D gene: NA; CDR3 protein: CASSQVGLSTDTQYF; CDR3 DNA: TGTGCCAGCAGCCAAGTTGGGCTATCCACAGATACGCAGTATTTT
clone size: NA; J gene: TRBJ2-2; V gene: TRBV11-2; CDR3 length: 16; D gene: NA; CDR3 protein: CASSLRQAVNTGELFF; CDR3 DNA: TGTGCCAGCAGCTTACGACAGGCAGTGAACACCGGGGAGCTGTTTTTT
clone size: NA; J gene: TRBJ1-1; V gene: TRBV3-1/TRBV3-2; CDR3 length: 15; D gene: TRBD1; CDR3 protein: CASSQGTGANTEAFF; CDR3 DNA: TGTGCCAGCAGCCAAGGGACAGGGGCGAACACTGAAGCTTTCTTT
clone size: NA; J gene: TRBJ1-5; V gene: TRBV19; CDR3 length: 13; D gene: TRBD1; CDR3 protein: CASTQGTHQPQHF; CDR3 DNA: TGTGCCAGTACACAGGGGACGCATCAGCCCCAGCATTTT
clone size: NA; J gene: TRBJ2-3; V gene: TRBV28; CDR3 length: 14; D gene: TRBD1; CDR3 protein: CASRDRGAADTQYF; CDR3 DNA: TGTGCCAGCAGGGACAGGGGGGCAGCAGATACGCAGTATTTT
clone size: NA; J gene: TRBJ2-6; V gene: TRBV11-2; CDR3 length: 15; D gene: NA; CDR3 protein: CASTHPGAGANVLTF; CDR3 DNA: TGTGCCAGCACTCACCCAGGGGCTGGGGCCAACGTCCTGACTTTC
clone size: NA; J gene: TRBJ1-4; V gene: TRBV5-1; CDR3 length: 16; D gene: NA; CDR3 protein: CASSLVGNLPNEKLFF; CDR3 DNA: TGCGCCAGCAGCTTGGTGGGCAATTTACCAAATGAAAAACTGTTTTTT
clone size: NA; J gene: TRBJ2-5; V gene: TRBV19; CDR3 length: 14; D gene: NA; CDR3 protein: CASSTVTAQETQYF; CDR3 DNA: TGTGCCAGTAGTACTGTGACAGCCCAAGAGACCCAGTACTTC
clone size: NA; J gene: TRBJ1-1; V gene: TRBV20-1; CDR3 length: 11; D gene: NA; CDR3 protein: CSARAEREAFF; CDR3 DNA: TGCAGTGCTAGAGCCGAGAGAGAAGCTTTCTTT
clone size: NA; J gene: TRBJ1-2; V gene: TRBV15; CDR3 length: 13; D gene: NA; CDR3 protein: CATSGVKSNRWDF; CDR3 DNA: TGTGCCACCAGCGGAGTCAAGTCTAACAGGTGGGACTTC
clone size: NA; J gene: TRBJ2-7; V gene: TRBV5-1; CDR3 length: 16; D gene: TRBD2; CDR3 protein: CASSLIGGRVPYEQYF; CDR3 DNA: TGCGCCAGCAGCTTGATTGGAGGGAGGGTTCCCTACGAGCAGTACTTC
clone size: NA; J gene: TRBJ2-2; V gene: TRBV6-6; CDR3 length: 14; D gene: TRBD2; CDR3 protein: CASRVAGGTGELFF; CDR3 DNA: TGTGCCAGCAGGGTAGCCGGGGGGACCGGGGAGCTGTTTTTT
clone size: NA; J gene: TRBJ2-1; V gene: TRBV12-5; CDR3 length: 15; D gene: NA; CDR3 protein: CASGLPPGSENEQFF; CDR3 DNA: TGTGCTAGTGGTTTGCCCCCGGGTTCTGAGAATGAGCAGTTCTTC
clone size: once; J gene: TRBJ1-1; V gene: TRBV6-2/TRBV6-3; CDR3 length: 13; D gene: NA; CDR3 protein: CASSRTRGAEAFF; CDR3 DNA: TGTGCCAGCAGCCGCACCAGGGGCGCTGAAGCTTTCTTT